This entry lists 5 T cell receptor beta chains sequenced from one sample in a study of blood T cell repertoires in COVID-19. Generated by immunoSEQ multiplex PCR, the TCRdb table keeps only in-frame clones and is missing some. Of roughly 230,000 clones listed, 80% to 90% are singletons. Sequencing input: peripheral blood. The receptors stem from a man aged 40-49 years with active or convalescent COVID-19.

The chain recombines TRBV9 with TRBJ2-7; TRBD1 agrees at 9 bases. The ends lost 1 base at V and 6 bases at J; junction bases unmatched: 11. This CDR3 comprises 16 residues. In germline, CDR1 is SGDLS, CDR2 YYNGEE. CDR3: CASSVMPGQGVLEQYF. For the CDR3, the DNA is TGTGCCAGCAGCGTAATGCCGGGACAGGGAGTTCTCGAGCAGTACTTC.

V and J are TRBV5-4 and TRBJ2-5, with 8 nucleotides matching TRBD2. This CDR3 is 14 amino acids long. Per the germline V gene, CDR1 is SGHNT and CDR2 is YYREEE (reference sequence). V lost 3 bases and J lost 4; bases outside the gene matches: 5. The CDR3 bases are TGTGCCAGCAGCTACAGCGGGGGCGGAGAGACCCAGTACTTC. This gives the protein CASSYSGGGETQYF.

The chain uses TRBV4-3 and TRBJ2-3; D might be TRBD2 (5 bases). CDR1 and CDR2 from the germline V gene are LGHNA and YSLEER. Between the trimmed V and J ends, which lost 4 bases and 0 bases, there was a span of 20 bases. The CDR3 consists of 18 residues. CDR3 amino acids: CASSLRLYTRSSTDTQYF. The CDR3 coding sequence is TGCGCCAGCAGCCTTAGACTATACACCCGATCTAGCACAGATACGCAGTATTTT.

J is TRBJ1-4 and V is TRBV30; D perhaps matches TRBD1 (5 bases). There are 12 residues in the CDR3. Germline CDR1 is GTSNPN and CDR2 is SVGIG (reference sequence). With 6 bases removed from V and 8 bases from J, the gap between germline ends came to 13 bases. The CDR3: CACGGVGEKLFF. The CDR3 DNA reads as TGTGCCTGCGGGGGAGTGGGAGAAAAACTGTTTTTT. Full variable domain (outside the CDR3, taken from reference TRBV30 and TRBJ1-4): SQTIHQWPATLVQPVGSPLSLECTVEGTSNPNLYWYRQAAGRGLQLLFYSVGIGQISSEVPQNLSASRPQDRQFILSSKKLLLSDSGFYLCACGGVGEKLFFGSGTQLSVL.

V and J are TRBV30 and TRBJ1-2; 9 nucleotides align to TRBD1. CDR1 GTSNPN and CDR2 SVGIG come from the germline V gene (reference sequence). J lost 5 bases, V lost 2 bases, and 9 bases had no gene match. This CDR3 region has 15 residues. Here the CDR3 reads CAWSRLQGAIYGYTF. The CDR3 DNA reads TGTGCCTGGAGTCGGCTACAGGGGGCAATTTATGGCTACACCTTC.